The T cell receptor (beta chain) described here comes from a study of T cells after yellow fever vaccination. As for the study in general: With SMART-Seq v4 Ultra Low Input, the fractions containing low cell numbers were prepared. Broader study findings: The study found a weaker secondary response that peaked faster, day 5 versus 15. Abundant clonotypes from the bulk population could contaminate FACS-sorted repertoires.

Template switching by 5'RACE produced TCR cDNA, adding a universal primer site and UMIs. Each CDR3 protein is one row after TCRdb ran MiXCR on the 5' RACE reads. The data hold about 300,000 distinct CDR3 sequences, with around 6.8% observed a single time. On this clonotype: Antigen: not known.

Germline CDR1 is SGHTA and CDR2 is FQGNSA. This CDR3 spans 15 amino acids. The trim removed 1 base at V and 1 base at J, leaving 2 bases unmatched. Sequenced material: PBMCs, taken about 49 days after the first yellow fever vaccination. This chain uses TRBV7-2 with TRBJ2-7; 9 positions agree with TRBD2. The receptor's source is a man younger than 35 who received the YFV17D yellow fever vaccine. In DNA, the CDR3 is TGTGCCAGCAGCTTAGGAGCGGGGGGATCCTACGAGCAGTACTTC. Amino acid sequence: CASSLGAGGSYEQYF.